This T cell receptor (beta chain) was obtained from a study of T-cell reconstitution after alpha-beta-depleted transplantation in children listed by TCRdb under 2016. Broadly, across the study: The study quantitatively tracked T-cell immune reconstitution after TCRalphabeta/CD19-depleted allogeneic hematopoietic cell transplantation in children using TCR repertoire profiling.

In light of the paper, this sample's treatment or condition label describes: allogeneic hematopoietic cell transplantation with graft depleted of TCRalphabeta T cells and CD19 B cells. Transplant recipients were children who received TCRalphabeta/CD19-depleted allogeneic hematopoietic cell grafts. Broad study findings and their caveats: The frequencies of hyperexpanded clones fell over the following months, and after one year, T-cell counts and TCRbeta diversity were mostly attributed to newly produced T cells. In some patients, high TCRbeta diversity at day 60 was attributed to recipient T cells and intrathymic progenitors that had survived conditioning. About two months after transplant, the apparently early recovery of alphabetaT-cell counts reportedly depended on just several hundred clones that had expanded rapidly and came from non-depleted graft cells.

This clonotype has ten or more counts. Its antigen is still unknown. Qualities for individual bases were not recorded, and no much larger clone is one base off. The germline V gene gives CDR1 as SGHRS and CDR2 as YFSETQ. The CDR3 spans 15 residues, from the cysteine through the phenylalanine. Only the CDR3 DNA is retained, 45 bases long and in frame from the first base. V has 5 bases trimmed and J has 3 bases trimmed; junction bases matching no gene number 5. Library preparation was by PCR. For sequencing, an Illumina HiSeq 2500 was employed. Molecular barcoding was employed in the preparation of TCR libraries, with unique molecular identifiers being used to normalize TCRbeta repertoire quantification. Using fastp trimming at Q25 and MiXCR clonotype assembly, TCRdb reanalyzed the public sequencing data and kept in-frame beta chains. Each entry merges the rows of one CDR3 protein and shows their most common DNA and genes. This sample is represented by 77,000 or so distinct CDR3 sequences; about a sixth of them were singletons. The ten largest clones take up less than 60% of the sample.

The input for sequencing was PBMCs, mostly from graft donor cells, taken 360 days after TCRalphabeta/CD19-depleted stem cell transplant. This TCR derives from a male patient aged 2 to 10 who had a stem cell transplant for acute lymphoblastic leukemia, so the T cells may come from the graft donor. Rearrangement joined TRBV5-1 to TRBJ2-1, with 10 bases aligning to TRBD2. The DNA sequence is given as TGCGCCAGCAGTTTCGGACTAGCGGACTACAATGAGCAGTTCTTC. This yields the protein CASSFGLADYNEQFF. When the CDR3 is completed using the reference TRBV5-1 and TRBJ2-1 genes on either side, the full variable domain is KAGVTQTPRYLIKTRGQQVTLSCSPISGHRSVSWYQQTPGQGLQFLFEYFSETQRNKGNFPGRFSGRQFSNSRSEMNVSTLELGDSALYLCASSFGLADYNEQFFGPGTRLTVL.